A selection of T cell receptor beta chains follows, all from one sample in a study of blood T cell repertoires in COVID-19. This table comes from immunoSEQ multiplex PCR, and its TCRdb copy is limited to in-frame clones, with some not included. The sample records about 250,000 clones, roughly 88% being singletons. Sequences were obtained from peripheral blood. These receptors originate from an elderly woman with COVID-19, enrolled during active disease. Each CDR3 is given with its conserved first and last residue. D genes are given only for firm matches. Not all rows give a size; the values are once, few, many and, for expanded clones, a class.

J | V | D | size | CDR3 | DNA
TRBJ1-4 | TRBV3-1/TRBV3-2 | - | - | CASSLLGAATNEKLFF | TGTGCCAGCAGCCTCTTGGGGGCAGCAACTAATGAAAAACTGTTTTTT
TRBJ1-6 | TRBV7-2 | - | - | CASSPTGQTPNSPLHF | TGTGCCAGCAGCCCAACCGGACAGACTCCGAATTCACCCCTCCACTTT
TRBJ1-2 | TRBV7-9 | - | - | CASSPGWYGYTF | TGTGCCAGCAGCCCGGGATGGTATGGCTACACCTTC
TRBJ1-2 | TRBV28 | TRBD1 | - | CASRFRDRVFYGYTF | TGTGCCAGCAGGTTCCGGGACAGGGTATTCTATGGCTACACCTTC
TRBJ1-2 | TRBV7-2 | - | - | CASSLEQGSGYTF | TGTGCCAGCAGCTTAGAACAGGGTTCTGGCTACACCTTC
TRBJ2-1 | TRBV6-5 | TRBD1 | - | CASSYWPGTDNEQFF | TGTGCCAGCAGTTACTGGCCGGGGACAGACAATGAGCAGTTCTTC
TRBJ2-4 | TRBV5-4 | - | few | CASSLAPGTENIQYF | TGTGCCAGCAGCTTGGCCCCGGGAACCGAAAACATTCAGTACTTC
TRBJ1-5 | TRBV6-2/TRBV6-3 | TRBD1 | - | CASSRRGQGVQPQHF | TGTGCCAGCAGTCGACGGGGACAGGGGGTCCAGCCCCAGCATTTT
TRBJ2-3 | TRBV28 | - | - | CASSSDYTDTQYF | TGTGCCAGCAGTTCCGACTACACAGATACGCAGTATTTT
TRBJ1-2 | TRBV6-5 | TRBD1 | once | CASSSGTVYGYTF | TGTGCCAGCAGTTCTGGGACAGTCTATGGCTACACCTTC
TRBJ2-4 | TRBV2 | TRBD2 | - | CASSWLAGGRGKNIQYF | TGTGCCAGCTCTTGGCTAGCGGGGGGGCGTGGCAAAAACATTCAGTACTTC
TRBJ1-6 | TRBV6-5 | - | - | CASSYSTGQRNSPLHF | TGTGCCAGCAGTTACTCAACAGGACAGCGTAATTCACCCCTCCACTTT
TRBJ1-1 | TRBV28 | - | - | CASSHQRQPTEAFF | TGTGCCAGCAGCCACCAGAGACAGCCCACTGAAGCTTTCTTT
TRBJ1-5 | TRBV7-2 | TRBD1 | few | CASSLGDSGNQPQHF | TGTGCCAGCAGCTTAGGGGACAGTGGCAATCAGCCCCAGCATTTT
TRBJ1-2 | TRBV5-1 | TRBD1 | - | CASSLDGGQVYGYTF | TGCGCCAGCAGCTTGGATGGGGGACAGGTCTATGGCTACACCTTC
TRBJ1-2 | TRBV6-5 | TRBD1 | - | CASRPTGGSYGYTF | TGTGCCAGCAGGCCGACAGGGGGATCCTATGGCTACACCTTC
TRBJ1-2 | TRBV18 | TRBD1 | - | CASSYRSGTGVYTF | TGTGCCAGCTCATATCGTTCCGGGACAGGGGTCTACACCTTC
TRBJ1-2 | TRBV29-1 | - | - | CSVEEGTYGYTF | TGCAGCGTTGAGGAGGGAACCTATGGCTACACCTTC
TRBJ2-1 | TRBV29-1 | - | once | CSVDSGVSSYNEQFF | TGCAGCGTTGACTCGGGGGTCAGCTCCTACAATGAGCAGTTCTTC
TRBJ1-4 | TRBV18 | TRBD1 | - | CASSPTTGGVLDEKLFF | TGTGCCAGCTCACCAACGACAGGGGGCGTATTGGATGAAAAACTGTTTTTT
TRBJ2-3 | TRBV19 | - | - | CASSSQGAGATRDTQYF | TGTGCCAGTAGTTCCCAAGGGGCGGGGGCCACCCGGGATACGCAGTATTTT
TRBJ1-1 | TRBV7-9 | - | - | CASNLAGVNTEAFF | TGTGCCAGCAACTTAGCCGGGGTAAACACTGAAGCTTTCTTT
TRBJ1-4 | TRBV18 | - | once | CASSGGTTTNEKLFF | TGTGCCAGCTCGGGGGGGACAACAACTAATGAAAAACTGTTTTTT
TRBJ2-3 | TRBV5-1 | TRBD1 | - | CASSLPSGQGTDTQYF | TGCGCCAGCAGCTTACCGTCGGGACAGGGTACAGATACGCAGTATTTT
TRBJ1-2 | TRBV2 | - | - | CASSGRAGVNYGYTF | TGTGCCAGCAGCGGTAGGGCGGGGGTAAACTATGGCTACACCTTC
TRBJ2-6 | TRBV19 | - | once | CASSIGRGPGANVLTF | TGTGCCAGTAGTATAGGGAGGGGTCCTGGGGCCAACGTCCTGACTTTC
TRBJ2-6 | TRBV5-4 | - | - | CASSLKQGSGANVLTF | TGTGCCAGCAGCTTGAAACAGGGATCCGGGGCCAACGTCCTGACTTTC
TRBJ2-5 | TRBV7-9 | - | - | CASSIRGEETQYF | TGTGCCAGCAGCATCCGGGGAGAGGAGACCCAGTACTTC
TRBJ2-2 | TRBV29-1 | TRBD2 | - | CSVEDRWRGGPTGELFF | TGCAGCGTTGAAGATCGGTGGCGGGGGGGCCCCACCGGGGAGCTGTTTTTT
TRBJ2-7 | TRBV18 | TRBD2 | - | CASSPPGLAGTEQYF | TGTGCCAGCTCACCTCCGGGACTAGCGGGGACCGAGCAGTACTTC
TRBJ1-2 | TRBV19 | - | few | CASSMEGFIDGYTF | TGTGCCAGTAGTATGGAGGGTTTTATCGATGGCTACACCTTC
TRBJ1-1 | TRBV30 | TRBD1 | - | CAWAMGQTNTEAFF | TGTGCCTGGGCCATGGGACAGACGAACACTGAAGCTTTCTTT
TRBJ1-6 | TRBV3-1/TRBV3-2 | TRBD1 | few | CASSQGDRDRRSPLHF | TGTGCCAGCAGCCAAGGGGACAGGGACCGAAGATCACCCCTCCACTTT
TRBJ2-5 | TRBV5-6 | - | once | CASSLQETQYF | TGTGCCAGCAGCCTACAAGAGACCCAGTACTTC
TRBJ1-2 | TRBV6-1 | - | - | CASSEGPTTSNYGYTF | TGTGCCAGCAGTGAAGGGCCGACAACTTCTAACTATGGCTACACCTTC
TRBJ1-2 | TRBV10-3 | TRBD1 | - | CAITGTGEGYTF | TGTGCCATCACCGGGACAGGGGAGGGCTACACCTTC
TRBJ1-6 | TRBV19 | TRBD1 | - | CASIGQGYSPLHF | TGTGCCAGTATCGGACAGGGTTATTCACCCCTCCACTTT
TRBJ2-1 | TRBV9 | TRBD1 | few | CASSVAGGNEQFF | TGTGCCAGCAGCGTAGCAGGGGGCAATGAGCAGTTCTTC
TRBJ1-5 | TRBV30 | TRBD1 | - | CAWSSTGQLNQPQHF | TGTGCCTGGAGTTCTACGGGACAGTTAAATCAGCCCCAGCATTTT
TRBJ2-7 | TRBV7-3 | - | few | CASSLIPLSYEQYF | TGTGCCAGCAGCTTAATTCCGCTATCCTACGAGCAGTACTTC
TRBJ1-2 | TRBV9 | - | - | CASSVSGQPWDGYTF | TGTGCCAGCAGCGTTTCTGGACAGCCCTGGGATGGCTACACCTTC
TRBJ1-4 | TRBV11-2 | TRBD1 | - | CASSSYRGEKLFF | TGTGCCAGCTCCTCGTACAGGGGTGAAAAACTGTTTTTT
TRBJ1-4 | TRBV6-6 | TRBD1 | - | CASSPRTGPSEKLFF | TGTGCCAGCAGTCCCCGGACAGGGCCCAGTGAAAAACTGTTTTTT
TRBJ1-1 | TRBV19 | TRBD1 | - | CASSIAGQGAFTEAFF | TGTGCCAGTAGTATCGCCGGACAGGGGGCTTTTACTGAAGCTTTCTTT
TRBJ1-4 | TRBV4-3 | TRBD1 | - | CASSQGQGNEKLFF | TGCGCCAGCAGCCAAGGACAGGGGAATGAAAAACTGTTTTTT
TRBJ2-1 | TRBV6-2/TRBV6-3 | TRBD1 | - | CASSRDSYNEQFF | TGTGCCAGCAGTCGGGACAGTTACAATGAGCAGTTCTTC
TRBJ1-1 | TRBV30 | - | - | CAWSPGGGTEAFF | TGTGCCTGGAGTCCGGGGGGGGGCACTGAAGCTTTCTTT
TRBJ2-7 | TRBV30 | TRBD1 | - | CAWSVAGGIGEQYF | TGTGCCTGGAGTGTAGCAGGGGGAATTGGCGAGCAGTACTTC
TRBJ1-1 | TRBV10-2 | - | - | CASIPFAAGDTEAFF | TGCGCCAGCATACCGTTTGCGGCCGGGGACACTGAAGCTTTCTTT